The following is a T cell receptor beta chain sequence with its context. Its antigen remains unidentified. This specimen comes from a study of cytomegalovirus exposure and HLA in healthy donors. Both 60 Vbeta primers and 13 Jbeta primers went into the PCR. The method was immunoSEQ multiplex PCR; TCRdb's version includes in-frame clones alone and lacks a portion of them. The sample has almost 95,000 clones, more than 60% seen once. The trim removed 4 bases at V and 5 bases at J, leaving 15 bases unmatched. This CDR3 region has 17 residues. In germline, CDR1 is SGHDN, CDR2 FVKESK. Notes on the study in general: Certain sequence variants were highly shared and formed a cluster, and this cluster was likely a sequencing artifact. A later analysis found TCR association rates differed by HLA locus, highest for DRB1 and lowest for HLA-C.

The V gene is TRBV14, the J gene TRBJ1-2; 8 bases are a match to TRBD1. This clonotype was obtained from a man aged 25 to 40 in good health and CMV-seronegative. The specimen was PBMCs. This CDR3 is CASSPQGARLLMYGYTF. The DNA for the CDR3 is TGTGCCAGCAGCCCTCAGGGGGCGCGTCTACTAATGTATGGCTACACCTTC. Variable domain in full (rest from reference TRBV14 and TRBJ1-2): EAGVTQFPSHSVIEKGQTVTLRCDPISGHDNLYWYRRVMGKEIKFLLHFVKESKQDESGMPNNRFLAERTGGTYSTLKVQPAELEDSGVYFCASSPQGARLLMYGYTFGSGTRLTVV.